A selection of T cell receptor beta chains follows, all from one sample in a study of blood T cell repertoires in COVID-19. Data came from immunoSEQ multiplex PCR; TCRdb stores just in-frame clones and leaves some out. The sample lists 180,000 or so clones, 88% occurring once. Input material: peripheral blood. The receptor set was obtained from a man younger than 30 with active or convalescent COVID-19. Each CDR3 is given with its conserved first and last residue. The order of the fields is V gene, J gene, D gene, clone size, CDR3 length, CDR3 DNA, CDR3 protein. A D gene is named only where the DNA matches it firmly. A clone size is listed for some rows: how often the clone was seen (once, few, many), or a class if it is expanded.

TRBV5-6,TRBJ2-6,.,.,14,TGTGCCAGCAGAGTAACGGCTGGGGCCAACGTCCTGACTTTC,CASRVTAGANVLTF
TRBV30,TRBJ1-1,.,.,14,TGTGCCTGGGCGCCGACAGCAATGAACACTGAAGCTTTCTTT,CAWAPTAMNTEAFF
TRBV7-3,TRBJ1-2,.,once,14,TGTGCCAGCAGCCAGGGTACTGGTGTCTCTGGCTACACCTTC,CASSQGTGVSGYTF
TRBV19,TRBJ2-7,TRBD2,.,16,TGTGCCAGTAGTGCAGTCGGGAGCGGGAGATGGCACGAGCAGTACTTC,CASSAVGSGRWHEQYF
TRBV6-2/TRBV6-3,TRBJ2-7,TRBD2,.,13,TGTGCCAGCAGTTACACGGGACTACTCGAGCAGTACTTC,CASSYTGLLEQYF
TRBV6-1,TRBJ2-3,TRBD2,.,15,TGTGCCAGCAGTGAACTAGCGGGAGGGCCAGATACGCAGTATTTT,CASSELAGGPDTQYF
TRBV5-1,TRBJ2-1,TRBD2,.,15,TGCGCCAGCAGCTTGGGGACTAGCGGGTACAATGAGCAGTTCTTC,CASSLGTSGYNEQFF
TRBV19,TRBJ1-4,.,.,15,TGTGCCAGTAGTTTCGAAGGGGAGGCTAATGAAAAACTGTTTTTT,CASSFEGEANEKLFF
TRBV5-1,TRBJ1-2,TRBD1,few,14,TGCGCCAGCAGCTCCGGGACAGGGACGGATGGCTACACCTTC,CASSSGTGTDGYTF
TRBV4-3,TRBJ2-7,TRBD1,.,15,TGCGCCAGCAGCCAAGTCATGGGACAGGGCTACGAGCAGTACTTC,CASSQVMGQGYEQYF
TRBV7-2,TRBJ2-3,TRBD2,.,15,TGTGCCAGCAGCTTGACTAGCGGGGACACAGATACGCAGTATTTT,CASSLTSGDTDTQYF
TRBV6-5,TRBJ1-6,.,.,13,TGTGCCAGCAGCGACAGTTATTGGTCACCCCTCCACTTT,CASSDSYWSPLHF
TRBV5-4,TRBJ2-7,TRBD2,.,18,TGTGCCAGCAGCTTGTTTAGCCGAACTAGCGGGAGAGCCTACGAGCAGTACTTC,CASSLFSRTSGRAYEQYF
TRBV27,TRBJ2-5,.,.,12,TGTGCCAGCAGTTTATCTGCGGAGACCCAGTACTTC,CASSLSAETQYF
TRBV5-4,TRBJ2-7,TRBD2,.,15,TGTGCCAGCAGCTTCAAACTAGCGGGGGCCTACGAGCAGTACTTC,CASSFKLAGAYEQYF
TRBV29-1,TRBJ2-7,.,.,13,TGCAGCGTTGAGGAAAAGGGCGGGTACGAGCAGTACTTC,CSVEEKGGYEQYF